A single TCR beta chain is shown here with its context. The data were taken from a study of cytomegalovirus exposure and HLA in healthy donors. The CDR3 spans 14 residues. CDR1 is SGHRS and CDR2 is YFSETQ in the germline V gene. The V end lost 4 bases, the J end lost 5 bases, and 15 bases lay between the germline ends. Clones were read by immunoSEQ multiplex PCR, and TCRdb kept only the in-frame ones, dropping some. The sample contains 150,000 to 200,000 clones, about 82% of which appear only once. V gene TRBV5-1 combines with J gene TRBJ2-5; tentative D call: TRBD1 (6 bases). Sample: PBMCs. This clonotype was sampled from a woman under 30 in good health and CMV-seronegative. The CDR3 nucleotides read TGCGCCAGCAGCGGGAACAGGGCGATGGAGACCCAGTACTTC. It codes for CASSGNRAMETQYF. Supplemented by reference TRBV5-1 and TRBJ2-5, the full variable domain reads KAGVTQTPRYLIKTRGQQVTLSCSPISGHRSVSWYQQTPGQGLQFLFEYFSETQRNKGNFPGRFSGRQFSNSRSEMNVSTLELGDSALYLCASSGNRAMETQYFGPGTRLLVL.